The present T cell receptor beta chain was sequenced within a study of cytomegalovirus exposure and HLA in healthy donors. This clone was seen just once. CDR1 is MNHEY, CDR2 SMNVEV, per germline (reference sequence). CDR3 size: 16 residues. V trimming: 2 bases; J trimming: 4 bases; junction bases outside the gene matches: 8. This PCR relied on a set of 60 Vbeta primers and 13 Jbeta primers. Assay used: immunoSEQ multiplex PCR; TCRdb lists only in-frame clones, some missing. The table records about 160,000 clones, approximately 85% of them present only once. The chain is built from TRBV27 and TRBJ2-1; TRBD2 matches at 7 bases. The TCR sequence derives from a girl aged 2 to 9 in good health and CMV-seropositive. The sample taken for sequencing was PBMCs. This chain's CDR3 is CASSLGGVLGYNEQFF. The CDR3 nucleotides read TGTGCCAGCAGTTTAGGGGGGGTACTGGGTTACAATGAGCAGTTCTTC.